The source of this T cell receptor beta chain is a study of blood T cell repertoires in COVID-19. Only in-frame clones appear in the TCRdb table, and some are missing; sequencing was by immunoSEQ multiplex PCR. The sample holds 85,000 to 130,000 clones, under 90% seen once. The length of the CDR3 is 15 residues. V lost 3 bases and J lost 3; bases outside the gene matches: 7. The V gene's germline CDR1 is LGHDT and CDR2 YNNKEL (reference sequence). This sequence joins TRBV3-1 (or the pseudogene TRBV3-2) and TRBJ1-2, with 7 bases identical to TRBD1. This TCR was sampled from a woman aged 55-69 years with acute or convalescent COVID-19. The specimen was peripheral blood. In DNA, the CDR3 is TGTGCCAGCAGCCAGACAGGGATGGGGGACTATGGCTACACCTTC. Translation: CASSQTGMGDYGYTF.